The 30 T cell receptor beta chains reported below all come from one sample, sequenced in a study of shared clonotypes between healthy human individuals. TCRdb's copy holds only in-frame clones and misses some; the assay was immunoSEQ multiplex PCR. The table includes a few million clones, approximately 94% detected once. Input material: naive CD4+ T cells sorted from blood. The subset is: CD45RA+ positively selected. The receptors originated from a man between 18 and 35 years old in good health.

The chain combines TRBV4-3 with TRBJ1-1; no clear D. In germline, CDR1 is LGHNA, CDR2 YSLEER. The length of the CDR3 is 14 residues. Trimming left V 1 base short and J 6 bases short, with 12 bases between. The CDR3 region is CASSQGDAVAEAFF. The CDR3, as DNA: TGCGCCAGCAGCCAAGGGGATGCGGTGGCTGAAGCTTTCTTT.

The V gene is TRBV6-5, the J gene TRBJ1-5; TRBD1 might be the D (5 bases). Germline CDR1 reads MNHEY; CDR2 reads SVGAGI. V dropped 2 bases and J dropped 11 bases, with 7 bases sitting between them. The CDR3 is 11 amino acids. In DNA, the CDR3 is TGTGCCAGCAGTTACAGGGGAGCCCAGCATTTT. It is translated as CASSYRGAQHF.

The rearrangement uses TRBV2 and TRBJ1-5, with 8 positions matching TRBD1. V shed 6 bases and J 4 bases; nucleotides not matched to a gene: 8. The CDR3 has 15 residues. Germline V gives CDR1 SNHLY, CDR2 FYNNEI. The CDR3 here is CASSRGQGTNQPQHF. Written as DNA, the CDR3 is TGTGCCAGCAGCCGCGGACAGGGAACTAATCAGCCCCAGCATTTT.

This sequence joins TRBV27 and TRBJ1-5; 7 positions match TRBD1. Germline CDR1 MNHEY, CDR2 SMNVEV (reference sequence). V shed 6 bases and J 0 bases; nucleotides not matched to a gene: 11. CDR3 size: 17 residues. The CDR3 sequence is CASRSGQIIGSNQPQHF. The DNA for the CDR3 is TGTGCCAGCAGATCGGGACAGATAATAGGTAGCAATCAGCCCCAGCATTTT.

The V and J genes are TRBV5-1 and TRBJ2-1; a possible D gene is TRBD1 (7 bases). This CDR3 comprises 15 residues. Germline values: CDR1 SGHRS, CDR2 YFSETQ. V shed 3 bases and J shed 5 bases, with 15 bases lying between them. The CDR3: CASSYPGQRDNEQFF. CDR3 DNA: TGCGCCAGCAGCTATCCGGGACAGCGGGACAATGAGCAGTTCTTC.

A few counts support this clone. The rearrangement joins TRBV28 to TRBJ1-6, with D perhaps matching TRBD1 (5 bases). The CDR3 is 15 amino acids. The V and J ends lost 6 bases and 13 bases respectively, with 22 bases between them. CDR1 is MDHEN, CDR2 SYDVKM, per germline. CDR3 DNA: TGTGCCAGCAGCCTCCTGCGGGGAGGGGAGGCCCCCCTCCACTTT. Translating gives CASSLLRGGEAPLHF.

The chain has TRBV25-1 and TRBJ2-7; TRBD2 matches at 8 bases. The CDR3 has 15 amino acids. Germline V CDR1 and CDR2: MGHDK, SYGVNS. The J segment lost 6 bases and the V segment lost 5 bases, leaving 12 bases of the junction unmatched. This CDR3 is CASSPGGAPPREQYF. CDR3 bases: TGTGCCAGCAGTCCGGGGGGGGCCCCACCACGCGAGCAGTACTTC.

This clone was picked up one time. The CDR3 coding sequence is TGTGCCATCAGTGAGCCCACGTCCGGGGCCTACGAGCAGTACTTC. It yields the protein CAISEPTSGAYEQYF. The chain is built from TRBV10-3 and TRBJ2-7; D possibly corresponds to TRBD2 (5 bases). This CDR3 is 15 amino acids long. The germline V gene encodes CDR1 ENHRY and CDR2 SYGVKD. Trimming took off 2 bases at V and 2 bases at J, with 13 bases between the two ends.

The CDR3 sequence: CASTTRVGAVRGYTF. CDR3 sequence (DNA): TGTGCCAGCACCACCCGGGTGGGGGCTGTCAGGGGCTACACCTTC. The chain recombines TRBV6-5 with TRBJ1-2; D might be TRBD1 (6 bases). V gave up 7 bases and J gave up 8 bases, with 23 bases separating them. The germline CDR1 and CDR2 sequences are MNHEY and SVGAGI. This CDR3 is built from 15 residues.

The CDR3 DNA sequence: TGTGCCAGCAGTGACAGGGCTCCCGAGCAGTACTTC. Residues: CASSDRAPEQYF. This sequence joins TRBV25-1 and TRBJ2-7; possibly TRBD1 for D (5 bases). The CDR3 runs 12 residues. The V gene's germline CDR1 is MGHDK and CDR2 SYGVNS. V gave up 3 bases and J gave up 6 bases, with 9 bases separating them.

The J gene is TRBJ1-1, the V gene TRBV6-4; 9 nucleotides agree with TRBD1. CDR3 length: 15 amino acids. V lost 4 bases and J lost 3; bases outside the gene matches: 6. In germline, CDR1 is MRHNA, CDR2 SNTAGT. DNA for the CDR3: TGTGCCAGCAGTGGACCACAGGGGGCGGACACTGAAGCTTTCTTT. Its protein product is CASSGPQGADTEAFF.

This chain links TRBV5-8 with TRBJ1-5, with 7 bases aligning to TRBD1. This CDR3 is built from 16 residues. With V trimmed by 4 bases and J by 6 bases, 13 bases remained unmatched. Per the germline V gene, CDR1 is SGHTS and CDR2 is YDEGEE. CDR3 sequence reads: CASSPGTVRDSQPQHF. The CDR3 DNA sequence: TGTGCCAGCAGCCCCGGGACAGTGAGAGACAGTCAGCCCCAGCATTTT.

On this clone itself: Other DNA sequences within the sample encode an identical CDR3. The chain recombines TRBV14 with TRBJ1-5; D gene uncertain. Germline V gene lookup returns CDR1 SGHDN and CDR2 FVKESK. V dropped 2 bases and J dropped 1 base, with 0 bases sitting between them. The length of the CDR3 is 12 residues. CDR3 amino acids: CASSQSNQPQHF. The CDR3 DNA is TGTGCCAGCAGCCAAAGCAATCAGCCCCAGCATTTT.

V gene TRBV28 combines with J gene TRBJ1-2; 7 bases agree with TRBD1. The J segment lost 3 bases and the V segment lost 3 bases, leaving 7 bases of the junction unmatched. Per the germline V gene, CDR1 is MDHEN and CDR2 is SYDVKM. The CDR3 sequence is 15 residues long. The CDR3 loop reads CASSLSQGGHYGYTF. CDR3 DNA sequence: TGTGCCAGCAGTTTGTCTCAGGGGGGTCACTATGGCTACACCTTC.

This clone was recorded only once. The rearrangement uses TRBV18 and TRBJ2-7; a possible D gene is TRBD1 (6 bases). Germline V gene sequence: CDR1 KGHSH, CDR2 LQKENI. The ends were cut back, 6 bases at V and 3 bases at J, with 15 bases in the middle. This CDR3 spans 14 amino acids. The CDR3 protein is CASSTGTNFYEQYF. CDR3 DNA: TGTGCCAGCTCTACCGGGACAAACTTCTACGAGCAGTACTTC.

The chain couples TRBV9 to TRBJ1-4; D gene unclear. V was trimmed by 3 bases and J by 7 bases, leaving 16 bases between them. The CDR3 runs to 15 residues. Germline CDR1 SGDLS, CDR2 YYNGEE. The CDR3 DNA reads TGTGCCAGCAGCGCTAGACCCCAAGGGAGTGAAAAACTGTTTTTT. This encodes CASSARPQGSEKLFF.

Comments on this clone: The sample contains more than one DNA sequence encoding this CDR3. V and J are TRBV7-8 and TRBJ2-1; 13 bases line up with TRBD2. The CDR3 has 15 residues. The J segment lost 6 bases and the V segment lost 5 bases, leaving 4 bases of the junction unmatched. Germline V lookup: CDR1 SGHVS, CDR2 FQNEAQ. The DNA of the CDR3 is TGTGCCAGCAGCCCAGGACTAGCGGGGGCCAATGAGCAGTTCTTC. This sequence encodes CASSPGLAGANEQFF. The full variable domain, its missing parts supplied by reference TRBV7-8 and TRBJ2-1, is GAGVSQSPRYKVAKRGQDVALRCDPISGHVSLFWYQQALGQGPEFLTYFQNEAQLDKSGLPSDRFFAERPEGSVSTLKIQRTQQEDSAVYLCASSPGLAGANEQFFGPGTRLTVL.

The chain couples TRBV5-1 to TRBJ2-7, with TRBD2 matching 9 bases. This CDR3 has 15 amino acids. Trimming took 3 bases from V and 2 from J; bases not matched to a gene: 6. CDR1 SGHRS and CDR2 YFSETQ come from the germline V gene. The CDR3 reads CASSYVAGAPYEQYF. Here the CDR3 DNA reads TGCGCCAGCAGCTATGTAGCGGGAGCACCCTACGAGCAGTACTTC. Looking up the rest from reference TRBV5-1 and TRBJ2-7 gives the full variable domain: KAGVTQTPRYLIKTRGQQVTLSCSPISGHRSVSWYQQTPGQGLQFLFEYFSETQRNKGNFPGRFSGRQFSNSRSEMNVSTLELGDSALYLCASSYVAGAPYEQYFGPGTRLTVT.

Comment on this clone: Other nucleotide sequences from this sample produce the same CDR3. This rearrangement joins TRBV18 to TRBJ1-1, with 9 nucleotides matching TRBD1. The CDR3 sequence is 13 residues long. The J segment lost 10 bases and the V segment lost 6 bases, leaving 9 bases of the junction unmatched. CDR1 and CDR2 (germline): KGHSH, LQKENI. The CDR3 region is CASSLDRGNGAFF. DNA for the CDR3: TGTGCCAGCTCGCTCGACAGGGGGAATGGAGCTTTCTTT. Supplemented by reference TRBV18 and TRBJ1-1, the full variable domain reads NAGVMQNPRHLVRRRGQEARLRCSPMKGHSHVYWYRQLPEEGLKFMVYLQKENIIDESGMPKERFSAEFPKEGPSILRIQQVVRGDSAAYFCASSLDRGNGAFFGQGTRLTVV.

V and J are TRBV29-1 and TRBJ2-7; 7 nucleotides match TRBD1. The germline V gene has CDR1 SQVTM and CDR2 ANQGSEA. The CDR3 loop spans 12 amino acids. With 5 bases clipped from V and 7 bases from J, the junction kept 8 bases outside the gene matches. The CDR3 loop is CSVRLQGWEQYF. The CDR3 coding sequence is TGCAGCGTTCGCCTACAGGGGTGGGAGCAGTACTTC.

V is TRBV5-1 and J is TRBJ2-1, with D uncertain. V was clipped by 1 base and J by 7 bases, with 9 bases between them. The CDR3 totals 13 residues. Per germline, CDR1 SGHRS and CDR2 YFSETQ. The DNA for the CDR3 is TGCGCCAGCAGCTTGACTCCTCTTAATGAGCAGTTCTTC. The encoded protein is CASSLTPLNEQFF. The whole variable domain, filled in from reference TRBV5-1 and TRBJ2-1, reads KAGVTQTPRYLIKTRGQQVTLSCSPISGHRSVSWYQQTPGQGLQFLFEYFSETQRNKGNFPGRFSGRQFSNSRSEMNVSTLELGDSALYLCASSLTPLNEQFFGPGTRLTVL.

This chain connects TRBV30 to TRBJ1-1; 7 bases map to TRBD1. Unmatched junction bases numbered 3, after V lost 4 bases and J lost 1 base. This CDR3 is built from 13 residues. Germline V gene data show CDR1 as GTSNPN and CDR2 as SVGIG (reference sequence). CDR3 bases: TGTGCCTGGAACGGACAGGCGAACACTGAAGCTTTCTTT. Translating it yields CAWNGQANTEAFF.

The V and J genes are TRBV6-5 and TRBJ2-5, with 7 bases fitting TRBD1. V lost 6 bases and J lost 2; bases outside the gene matches: 6. This CDR3 contains 14 residues. Looked up from germline, CDR1 is MNHEY and CDR2 is SVGAGI. The CDR3 DNA reads TGTGCCAGCAGCCCTACAGGGGAACAAGAGACCCAGTACTTC. It encodes CASSPTGEQETQYF.

This sequence joins TRBV28 and TRBJ1-5; D is possibly TRBD1 (6 bases). CDR3 length equals 15 residues. The germline V gene has CDR1 MDHEN and CDR2 SYDVKM. With 2 bases removed from V and 1 base from J, the gap between germline ends came to 9 bases. CDR3 DNA: TGTGCCAGCAGTTTACGGCAGGGGAGCAATCAGCCCCAGCATTTT. It translates to CASSLRQGSNQPQHF.

The chain uses TRBV11-3 and TRBJ2-3; 7 bases are shared with TRBD2. Germline CDR1 reads SGHNT; CDR2 reads YENEEA. After removal of 3 bases from V and 0 bases from J, the junction contained 6 bases not matched to a gene. The CDR3 runs 16 residues. DNA of the CDR3: TGTGCCAGCAGCTTTCAAAGCGGGAAGAGCACAGATACGCAGTATTTT. It encodes CASSFQSGKSTDTQYF.

V and J are TRBV7-6 and TRBJ1-1; D call uncertain. The length of the CDR3 is 15 residues. The germline CDR1 and CDR2 sequences are SGHVS and FNYEAQ. V dropped 7 bases and J dropped 0 bases, with 15 bases sitting between them. The CDR3 DNA follows: TGTGCCAGCATACCGGGTCCTACAATGAACACTGAAGCTTTCTTT. Translating it yields CASIPGPTMNTEAFF.

The chain combines TRBV27 with TRBJ2-1; 11 nucleotides line up with TRBD1. After removal of 6 bases from V and 8 bases from J, the junction contained 12 bases not matched to a gene. The germline V gene has CDR1 MNHEY and CDR2 SMNVEV (reference sequence). The CDR3 sequence is 16 residues long. The CDR3 DNA reads as TGTGCCAGCAGATATATTCCGGGACAGGGGGTGTATGAGCAGTTCTTC. Translating gives CASRYIPGQGVYEQFF.

This clone was found a few times. The CDR3 DNA sequence: TGTGCCAGCAGCCGCCGGGACAGCTCCTACGAGCAGTACTTC. Translated, it gives CASSRRDSSYEQYF. The chain uses TRBV5-4 and TRBJ2-7; 7 bases are shared with TRBD1. This CDR3 is 14 amino acids long. V shed 4 bases and J 0 bases; nucleotides not matched to a gene: 4. CDR1 is SGHNT, CDR2 YYREEE, per germline (reference sequence).

The rearrangement links TRBV30 to TRBJ2-2; 14 nucleotides agree with TRBD2. Germline V gene sequence: CDR1 GTSNPN, CDR2 SVGIG (reference sequence). The V and J ends lost 3 bases and 3 bases, in that order; junction bases with no gene match: 6. CDR3 size: 17 residues. The CDR3 DNA is TGTGCCTGGAGAAGGACTAGCGGGGGGACATACACCGGGGAGCTGTTTTTT. This translates into CAWRRTSGGTYTGELFF.

The chain combines TRBV18 with TRBJ1-2; 9 bases are shared with TRBD1. The CDR3 spans 14 residues. Germline V gene data show CDR1 as KGHSH and CDR2 as LQKENI. V lost 4 bases to trimming and J lost 2 bases; unmatched junction nucleotides: 2. CDR3 nucleotide sequence: TGTGCCAGCTCACTGACAGGGGGGAACTATGGCTACACCTTC. This translates into CASSLTGGNYGYTF.